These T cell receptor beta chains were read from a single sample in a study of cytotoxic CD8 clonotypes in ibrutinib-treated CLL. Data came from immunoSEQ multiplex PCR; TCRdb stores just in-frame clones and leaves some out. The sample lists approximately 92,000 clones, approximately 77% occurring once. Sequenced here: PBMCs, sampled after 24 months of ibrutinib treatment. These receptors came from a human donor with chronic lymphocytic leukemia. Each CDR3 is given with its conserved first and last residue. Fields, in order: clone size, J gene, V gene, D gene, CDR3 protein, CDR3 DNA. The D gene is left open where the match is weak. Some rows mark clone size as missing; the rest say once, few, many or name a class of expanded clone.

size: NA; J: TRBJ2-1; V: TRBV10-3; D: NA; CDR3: CAISGTNRESYNEQFF; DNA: TGTGCCATCAGTGGGACAAACAGGGAGTCCTACAATGAGCAGTTCTTC
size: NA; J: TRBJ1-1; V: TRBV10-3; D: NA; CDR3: CAISERRLAEAFF; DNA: TGTGCCATCAGTGAACGTCGTCTTGCTGAAGCTTTCTTT
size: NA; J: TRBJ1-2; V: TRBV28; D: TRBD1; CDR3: CASSLTGVVRGYTF; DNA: TGTGCCAGCAGTTTGACAGGGGTGGTTCGTGGCTACACCTTC
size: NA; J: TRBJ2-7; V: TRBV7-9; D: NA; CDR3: CASSLIAYEQYF; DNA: TGTGCCAGCAGCTTAATCGCCTACGAGCAGTACTTC
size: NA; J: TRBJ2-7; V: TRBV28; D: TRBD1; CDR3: CASSYQGAPVSEQYF; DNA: TGTGCCAGCAGCTACCAGGGGGCCCCCGTGAGCGAGCAGTACTTC
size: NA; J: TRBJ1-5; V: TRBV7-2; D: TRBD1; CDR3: CASSATGGNQPQHF; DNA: TGTGCCAGCAGCGCGACAGGGGGCAATCAGCCCCAGCATTTT
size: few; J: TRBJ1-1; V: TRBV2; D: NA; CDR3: CASTGMNTEAFF; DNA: TGTGCCAGCACGGGCATGAACACTGAAGCTTTCTTT
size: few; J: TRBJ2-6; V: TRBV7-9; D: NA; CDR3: CASSLMGPPPESGANVLTF; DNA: TGTGCCAGCAGCCTAATGGGACCCCCCCCTGAGTCTGGGGCCAACGTCCTGACTTTC
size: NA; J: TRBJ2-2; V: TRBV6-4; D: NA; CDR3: CASSEGRWTGELFF; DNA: TGTGCCAGCAGTGAAGGTCGATGGACCGGGGAGCTGTTTTTT
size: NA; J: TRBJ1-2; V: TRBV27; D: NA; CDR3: CASQSAASNYGYTF; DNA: TGTGCCAGCCAATCGGCAGCCTCTAACTATGGCTACACCTTC
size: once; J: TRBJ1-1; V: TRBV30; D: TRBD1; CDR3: CAGRTGMNTEAFF; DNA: TGTGCCGGGCGGACAGGAATGAACACTGAAGCTTTCTTT
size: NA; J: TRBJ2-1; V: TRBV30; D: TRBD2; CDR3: CAWDPGTSHNEQFF; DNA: TGTGCCTGGGACCCCGGGACTAGTCACAATGAGCAGTTCTTC
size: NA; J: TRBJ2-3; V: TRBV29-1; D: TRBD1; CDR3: CSVGDRGRTQYF; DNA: TGCAGCGTTGGGGACAGGGGCCGTACGCAGTATTTT
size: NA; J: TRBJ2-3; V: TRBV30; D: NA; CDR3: CAWSVQAPRLYF; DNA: TGTGCCTGGAGTGTACAAGCCCCCCGCTTGTATTTT
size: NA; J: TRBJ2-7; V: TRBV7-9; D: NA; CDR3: CASSPKGPYEQYF; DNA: TGTGCCAGCAGCCCAAAAGGCCCCTACGAGCAGTACTTC
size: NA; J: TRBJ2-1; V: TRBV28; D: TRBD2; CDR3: CASSFRGLAGNEQFF; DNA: TGTGCCAGCAGTTTCAGGGGACTAGCGGGGAATGAGCAGTTCTTC
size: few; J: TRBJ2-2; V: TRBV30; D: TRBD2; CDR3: CAWRKTSYTGELFF; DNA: TGTGCCTGGAGGAAGACTAGCTACACCGGGGAGCTGTTTTTT